This T cell receptor beta chain was found in a study of blood T cell repertoires in COVID-19. Study overall: Researchers got acute and convalescent COVID-19 samples from the United States, Italy and Spain. T cells, B-cell-depleted T cells, or PBMCs supplied cDNA or gDNA.

Original methodology: Quantification of nucleated cells was approximated via reference gene primer amplification. Sequencing used immunoSEQ multiplex PCR; TCRdb keeps in-frame clones, though not all of them. That table gives V, J and clone size, and the DNA gave D and trimming. The table lists roughly 250,000 clones, about nine tenths of them singletons. The germline V and J ends were trimmed by 2 bases and 8 bases, with 9 bases remaining between them. CDR3 length: 12 residues. Germline loops: CDR1 MNHEY, CDR2 SVGAGI. This chain joins TRBV6-5 and TRBJ1-2, with a possible D match to TRBD1 (5 bases). This clonotype originated in a woman in her forties with acute or convalescent COVID-19. Material: peripheral blood. CDR3 in amino acids: CASSYARGGYTF. As DNA, the CDR3 is TGTGCCAGCAGTTACGCGCGGGGGGGCTACACCTTC.